These T cell receptor beta chains were read from a single sample in a study of cytomegalovirus exposure and HLA in healthy donors. Profiling relied on immunoSEQ multiplex PCR, and the TCRdb table lists in-frame clones only, not all of them. The sample holds 70,000 to 95,000 clones, roughly 80% seen once. The sequencing sample was made of PBMCs. The receptors derive from a middle-aged man in good health and CMV-seronegative. CDR3s include the opening cysteine and the closing phenylalanine or tryptophan. D genes are given only for firm matches. Where a row states a size, it is once, few, many or the class of an expanded clone; other rows omit it.

j_gene: TRBJ1-1; abundance: medium-sized; v_gene: TRBV4-2; d_gene: NA; CDR3aa: CASSQDAQTNTEAFF; CDR3nt: TGTGCCAGCAGCCAAGACGCACAAACGAACACTGAAGCTTTCTTT
j_gene: TRBJ2-1; abundance: NA; v_gene: TRBV4-1; d_gene: TRBD2; CDR3aa: CASSQDPSGNPSHEQFF; CDR3nt: TGCGCCAGCAGCCAAGACCCTAGCGGCAATCCTTCTCATGAGCAGTTCTTC
j_gene: TRBJ2-1; abundance: once; v_gene: TRBV28; d_gene: TRBD1; CDR3aa: CASRHPGQGEGNEQFF; CDR3nt: TGTGCCAGCAGACATCCGGGACAGGGCGAGGGAAATGAGCAGTTCTTC
j_gene: TRBJ1-5; abundance: few; v_gene: TRBV10-3; d_gene: NA; CDR3aa: CAISEGRGYNQPQHF; CDR3nt: TGTGCCATCAGTGAAGGTCGAGGATACAATCAGCCCCAGCATTTT
j_gene: TRBJ2-1; abundance: NA; v_gene: TRBV6-5; d_gene: NA; CDR3aa: CASSYGIGSGNEQFF; CDR3nt: TGTGCCAGCAGTTACGGTATTGGGAGTGGCAATGAGCAGTTCTTC
j_gene: TRBJ2-1; abundance: NA; v_gene: TRBV19; d_gene: NA; CDR3aa: CASSRGAGQLYNEQFF; CDR3nt: TGTGCCAGTAGTAGGGGGGCGGGACAGTTATACAATGAGCAGTTCTTC
j_gene: TRBJ1-4; abundance: NA; v_gene: TRBV19; d_gene: TRBD1; CDR3aa: CASEEGARGKLFF; CDR3nt: TGTGCCAGCGAAGAGGGGGCGCGAGGAAAACTGTTTTTT
j_gene: TRBJ1-5; abundance: few; v_gene: TRBV19; d_gene: TRBD1; CDR3aa: CASSDSGQLRSQPQHF; CDR3nt: TGTGCCAGTAGTGATTCGGGACAGCTGAGGAGTCAGCCCCAGCATTTT
j_gene: TRBJ1-1; abundance: few; v_gene: TRBV6-5; d_gene: NA; CDR3aa: CASSLRRVNTEAFF; CDR3nt: TGTGCCAGCAGTCTCCGGCGGGTGAACACTGAAGCTTTCTTT
j_gene: TRBJ1-5; abundance: NA; v_gene: TRBV9; d_gene: NA; CDR3aa: CASSVQGGQPQHF; CDR3nt: TGTGCCAGCAGCGTACAGGGAGGGCAGCCCCAGCATTTT
j_gene: TRBJ2-1; abundance: NA; v_gene: TRBV5-1; d_gene: NA; CDR3aa: CASSLGRSGDEQFF; CDR3nt: TGCGCCAGCAGCTTGGGACGCTCGGGGGACGAGCAGTTCTTC
j_gene: TRBJ2-3; abundance: NA; v_gene: TRBV5-4; d_gene: TRBD2; CDR3aa: CASSLVLAGDIDTQYF; CDR3nt: TGTGCCAGCAGCTTGGTCCTAGCGGGAGATATAGATACGCAGTATTTT
j_gene: TRBJ2-1; abundance: NA; v_gene: TRBV6-5; d_gene: NA; CDR3aa: CASSYSEGATYNEQFF; CDR3nt: TGTGCCAGCAGTTACTCGGAGGGTGCGACCTACAATGAGCAGTTCTTC
j_gene: TRBJ2-3; abundance: few; v_gene: TRBV15; d_gene: TRBD2; CDR3aa: CATSTTLAGGEDTQYF; CDR3nt: TGTGCCACCAGCACCACACTAGCGGGGGGGGAGGATACGCAGTATTTT
j_gene: TRBJ2-5; abundance: NA; v_gene: TRBV4-2; d_gene: TRBD2; CDR3aa: CASSLAASGGQETQYF; CDR3nt: TGTGCCAGCAGCCTCGCGGCTAGCGGGGGCCAAGAGACCCAGTACTTC
j_gene: TRBJ1-6; abundance: NA; v_gene: TRBV11-3; d_gene: NA; CDR3aa: CASSLDRQNSPLHF; CDR3nt: TGTGCCAGCAGCTTAGACCGACAGAATTCACCCCTCCACTTT
j_gene: TRBJ2-5; abundance: NA; v_gene: TRBV2; d_gene: NA; CDR3aa: CASSLRRETQYF; CDR3nt: TGTGCCAGCAGTTTGCGGAGGGAGACCCAGTACTTC
j_gene: TRBJ1-5; abundance: NA; v_gene: TRBV15; d_gene: TRBD1; CDR3aa: CATSRDTGVSQPQHF; CDR3nt: TGTGCCACCAGCAGGGATACAGGGGTTAGCCAGCCCCAGCATTTT
j_gene: TRBJ2-5; abundance: NA; v_gene: TRBV19; d_gene: NA; CDR3aa: CASSIGLKGGETQYF; CDR3nt: TGTGCCAGTAGTATAGGGCTGAAGGGAGGAGAGACCCAGTACTTC
j_gene: TRBJ2-7; abundance: NA; v_gene: TRBV7-6; d_gene: NA; CDR3aa: CASSLSGTSSPIYEQYF; CDR3nt: TGTGCCAGCAGCTTGTCCGGGACAAGTTCCCCCATCTACGAGCAGTACTTC
j_gene: TRBJ2-5; abundance: NA; v_gene: TRBV5-1; d_gene: TRBD2; CDR3aa: CASSFGTSGQETQYF; CDR3nt: TGCGCCAGCAGCTTTGGGACTAGCGGACAAGAGACCCAGTACTTC
j_gene: TRBJ1-2; abundance: NA; v_gene: TRBV21-1; d_gene: NA; CDR3aa: CASSNAGNYGYTF; CDR3nt: TGTGCCAGCAGCAATGCGGGGAACTATGGCTACACCTTC
j_gene: TRBJ1-6; abundance: NA; v_gene: TRBV10-2; d_gene: TRBD1; CDR3aa: CASRRPGQGDSPLHF; CDR3nt: TGCGCCAGCAGGAGACCGGGACAGGGAGATTCACCCCTCCACTTT
j_gene: TRBJ2-1; abundance: few; v_gene: TRBV30; d_gene: TRBD2; CDR3aa: CAWSPLAGGPREQFF; CDR3nt: TGTGCCTGGAGCCCACTAGCGGGAGGGCCACGGGAGCAGTTCTTC
j_gene: TRBJ2-7; abundance: few; v_gene: TRBV7-9; d_gene: TRBD1; CDR3aa: CASSSTGDEQYF; CDR3nt: TGTGCCAGCAGCTCGACAGGGGACGAGCAGTACTTC
j_gene: TRBJ1-1; abundance: NA; v_gene: TRBV27; d_gene: TRBD1; CDR3aa: CASRPGQMNTEAFF; CDR3nt: TGTGCCAGCAGGCCGGGACAGATGAACACTGAAGCTTTCTTT
j_gene: TRBJ1-3; abundance: once; v_gene: TRBV25-1; d_gene: NA; CDR3aa: CASRTRSGNTIYF; CDR3nt: TGTGCCAGCAGGACACGTTCTGGAAACACCATATATTTT
j_gene: TRBJ2-4; abundance: once; v_gene: TRBV6-1; d_gene: NA; CDR3aa: CASSEFLGGKVNIQYF; CDR3nt: TGTGCCAGCAGTGAATTCCTTGGGGGGAAGGTTAACATTCAGTACTTC
j_gene: TRBJ1-2; abundance: few; v_gene: TRBV5-6; d_gene: TRBD1; CDR3aa: CASAGQGYGGYTF; CDR3nt: TGTGCCAGCGCGGGACAGGGATATGGTGGCTACACCTTC
j_gene: TRBJ1-1; abundance: NA; v_gene: TRBV5-8; d_gene: NA; CDR3aa: CASSWGQGSTEAFF; CDR3nt: TGTGCCAGCAGCTGGGGGCAGGGTTCGACTGAAGCTTTCTTT
j_gene: TRBJ1-1; abundance: NA; v_gene: TRBV5-1; d_gene: TRBD1; CDR3aa: CASSPGTGGFSGTEAFF; CDR3nt: TGCGCCAGCAGCCCGGGGACAGGGGGCTTTTCGGGCACTGAAGCTTTCTTT
j_gene: TRBJ2-1; abundance: once; v_gene: TRBV10-3; d_gene: TRBD2; CDR3aa: CAISETGLASNEQFF; CDR3nt: TGTGCCATCAGTGAGACGGGACTAGCGAGCAATGAGCAGTTCTTC
j_gene: TRBJ2-7; abundance: NA; v_gene: TRBV30; d_gene: TRBD1; CDR3aa: CAWSVGTGPYEQYF; CDR3nt: TGTGCCTGGAGTGTAGGGACAGGGCCCTACGAGCAGTACTTC
j_gene: TRBJ2-3; abundance: NA; v_gene: TRBV4-2; d_gene: TRBD2; CDR3aa: CASSYGTSGGGDTQYF; CDR3nt: TGTGCCAGCAGTTACGGGACTAGCGGGGGTGGAGATACGCAGTATTTT
j_gene: TRBJ2-1; abundance: NA; v_gene: TRBV7-9; d_gene: TRBD2; CDR3aa: CASSPLAGDVGEQFF; CDR3nt: TGTGCCAGCAGCCCACTAGCGGGGGATGTTGGTGAGCAGTTCTTC
j_gene: TRBJ1-2; abundance: NA; v_gene: TRBV18; d_gene: TRBD1; CDR3aa: CASSPGQGDYGYTF; CDR3nt: TGTGCCAGCTCACCCGGACAGGGCGATTATGGCTACACCTTC
j_gene: TRBJ1-4; abundance: NA; v_gene: TRBV27; d_gene: TRBD1; CDR3aa: CASKQQGAPEKLFF; CDR3nt: TGTGCCAGCAAACAACAGGGGGCCCCTGAAAAACTGTTTTTT
j_gene: TRBJ2-2; abundance: NA; v_gene: TRBV27; d_gene: TRBD2; CDR3aa: CASSLWLAGNTGELFF; CDR3nt: TGTGCCAGCAGTTTGTGGCTAGCGGGAAACACCGGGGAGCTGTTTTTT
j_gene: TRBJ1-5; abundance: few; v_gene: TRBV7-9; d_gene: TRBD1; CDR3aa: CASSLAGRGGNQPQHF; CDR3nt: TGTGCCAGCAGCTTAGCGGGCAGGGGGGGCAATCAGCCCCAGCATTTT
j_gene: TRBJ2-1; abundance: NA; v_gene: TRBV30; d_gene: TRBD2; CDR3aa: CAWSSGRGYNEQFF; CDR3nt: TGTGCCTGGAGCAGCGGGAGGGGCTACAATGAGCAGTTCTTC
j_gene: TRBJ1-2; abundance: NA; v_gene: TRBV29-1; d_gene: NA; CDR3aa: CSVSMAGRGGYTF; CDR3nt: TGCAGCGTGTCCATGGCTGGGCGGGGAGGCTACACCTTC
j_gene: TRBJ2-7; abundance: NA; v_gene: TRBV4-2; d_gene: TRBD2; CDR3aa: CASSPSGSSYEQYF; CDR3nt: TGTGCCAGCTCCCCTAGCGGAAGCTCCTACGAGCAGTACTTC
j_gene: TRBJ2-2; abundance: NA; v_gene: TRBV27; d_gene: TRBD1; CDR3aa: CASRPTGDRELFF; CDR3nt: TGTGCCAGCAGACCAACAGGGGACCGGGAGCTGTTTTTT
j_gene: TRBJ1-4; abundance: NA; v_gene: TRBV19; d_gene: TRBD1; CDR3aa: CASSLDRNEKLFF; CDR3nt: TGTGCCAGTAGCTTGGACAGGAATGAAAAACTGTTTTTT
j_gene: TRBJ1-2; abundance: NA; v_gene: TRBV20-1; d_gene: TRBD1; CDR3aa: CSATDRAGYTF; CDR3nt: TGCAGTGCCACCGACAGGGCTGGCTACACCTTC
j_gene: TRBJ1-2; abundance: NA; v_gene: TRBV2; d_gene: NA; CDR3aa: CASSYIRESNGYTF; CDR3nt: TGTGCCAGCAGTTACATCAGGGAATCGAATGGCTACACCTTC
j_gene: TRBJ2-2; abundance: NA; v_gene: TRBV4-1; d_gene: NA; CDR3aa: CASSQGVGGRTGELFF; CDR3nt: TGCGCCAGCAGCCAAGGGGTCGGGGGGCGGACCGGGGAGCTGTTTTTT
j_gene: TRBJ2-7; abundance: NA; v_gene: TRBV13; d_gene: TRBD2; CDR3aa: CASSWTSGLSSYEQYF; CDR3nt: TGTGCCAGCAGCTGGACTAGCGGTCTAAGCTCCTACGAGCAGTACTTC
j_gene: TRBJ2-7; abundance: NA; v_gene: TRBV5-4; d_gene: TRBD1; CDR3aa: CASSLRQGLSYEQYF; CDR3nt: TGTGCCAGCAGCTTGAGACAGGGGCTGTCCTACGAGCAGTACTTC
j_gene: TRBJ2-1; abundance: NA; v_gene: TRBV6-1; d_gene: TRBD2; CDR3aa: CASSEVWREDEQFF; CDR3nt: TGTGCCAGCAGTGAGGTTTGGCGGGAGGATGAGCAGTTCTTC
j_gene: TRBJ1-2; abundance: NA; v_gene: TRBV19; d_gene: NA; CDR3aa: CASSIGGGLNYGYTF; CDR3nt: TGTGCCAGTAGTATAGGGGGGGGCCTGAACTATGGCTACACCTTC
j_gene: TRBJ1-4; abundance: NA; v_gene: TRBV6-1; d_gene: TRBD1; CDR3aa: CASSVSGTGSEKLFF; CDR3nt: TGTGCCAGCAGTGTCTCCGGGACAGGGTCTGAAAAACTGTTTTTT
j_gene: TRBJ1-2; abundance: NA; v_gene: TRBV19; d_gene: NA; CDR3aa: CASSINKLDYGYTF; CDR3nt: TGTGCCAGTAGTATAAACAAATTGGACTATGGCTACACCTTC
j_gene: TRBJ2-7; abundance: NA; v_gene: TRBV5-3; d_gene: NA; CDR3aa: CARSSLIGQTTYEQYF; CDR3nt: TGTGCCAGAAGCTCGCTAATAGGACAGACTACCTACGAGCAGTACTTC
j_gene: TRBJ1-1; abundance: NA; v_gene: TRBV5-1; d_gene: TRBD1; CDR3aa: CASSKTTGGVTEAFF; CDR3nt: TGCGCCAGCAGCAAGACGACAGGGGGCGTAACTGAAGCTTTCTTT